These 18 T cell receptor beta chains were all obtained from the same sample, sequenced in a study of identical twins. MiXCR, applied by TCRdb to the 5' RACE reads, yields one record per CDR3 protein. The table shows about 920,000 distinct CDR3 sequences, with 9% to 15% occurring only once. The sample was also reused in another study, on yellow fever vaccine responses in identical twins.

The sequenced material came from PBMCs. These TCRs come from a woman under 30 in good health.

Notes on this clonotype: One junction end does not reproduce the germline sequence, and a read error may be involved. This chain links TRBV20-1 with TRBJ2-1; TRBD2 aligns across 13 bases. The germline gives CDR1 DFQATT, CDR2 SNEGSKA (reference sequence). The CDR3 covers 17 residues. CDR3 sequence reads: CCAPTSGGQSSYNEQFF. The CDR3 DNA is TGCTGTGCTCCGACTAGCGGGGGGCAGAGCTCCTACAATGAGCAGTTCTTC.

CDR3 nucleotides: TGTGCCAGCAGAACTAGCGGGGGCCAGGGGGATACGCAGTATTTT. Translating it yields CASRTSGGQGDTQYF. The chain carries TRBV6-1 and TRBJ2-3; 11 bases agree with TRBD2. In germline, CDR1 is MNHNS, CDR2 SASEGT. Germline trimming cut 6 bases from V and 6 bases from J; bases unmatched to any gene: 8. The length of the CDR3 is 15 residues.

This chain connects TRBV15 to TRBJ2-3; D uncertain. CDR3 length equals 15 residues. Germline CDR1 reads LNHNV; CDR2 reads YYDKDF (reference sequence). The V and J ends lost 2 bases and 1 base respectively, with 10 bases between them. CDR3 region: CATSRTLSGTDTQYF. The CDR3 coding sequence is TGTGCCACCAGCAGAACACTCAGCGGCACAGATACGCAGTATTTT.

Ten or more counts support this clonotype. This rearrangement joins TRBV20-1 to TRBJ2-1, with 9 bases matching TRBD2. This CDR3 is 16 amino acids long. In germline, CDR1 is DFQATT, CDR2 SNEGSKA (reference sequence). The V segment lost 4 bases and the J segment 5 bases; nucleotides outside the gene matches: 12. The CDR3 DNA sequence: TGCAGTGCTACCGGGCCGTGGCCTAGCGGGAACAATGAGCAGTTCTTC. Translation gives CSATGPWPSGNNEQFF.

This clonotype was counted between two and nine times. The chain carries TRBV4-2 and TRBJ2-6; D might be TRBD1 (6 bases). The CDR3 totals 17 residues. Germline CDR1 and CDR2: LGHNA and YNFKEQ. The V end was cut by 1 base, the J end by 3 bases, with 13 bases between. CDR3 bases: TGTGCCAGCAGCCAAGGTCCCCAGGGGAATGGGGCCAACGTCCTGACTTTC. Translated, it gives CASSQGPQGNGANVLTF.

J is TRBJ1-2 and V is TRBV12-3 or TRBV12-4; D is possibly TRBD1 (6 bases). V was trimmed by 3 bases and J by 8 bases, leaving 13 bases between them. The CDR3 sequence is 13 residues long. The CDR3 sequence is CASSFIQGRGYTF. The CDR3 nucleotides read TGTGCCAGCAGTTTTATACAGGGAAGAGGCTACACCTTC.

The chain couples TRBV20-1 to TRBJ1-6; 9 bases map to TRBD1. V dropped 5 bases and J dropped 5; count of bases not matched to a gene: 7. This CDR3 spans 15 amino acids. Germline V CDR1 and CDR2: DFQATT, SNEGSKA (reference sequence). CDR3 coding DNA: TGCAGTGCTCCCGAACAGGGGGCGAATAATTCACCCCTCCACTTT. Protein product: CSAPEQGANNSPLHF.

CDR3 in DNA: TGTGCCAGCAGCCAGACAGTTTACTACGAGCAGTACGTC. Translating gives CASSQTVYYEQYV. This sequence joins TRBV6-2 or TRBV6-3 and TRBJ2-7; weak D call: TRBD1 (5 bases). V shed 6 bases and J shed 3 bases, with 12 bases lying between them. CDR1 is MNHEY and CDR2 is SVGEGT in the germline V gene. The CDR3 loop spans 13 amino acids.

The chain carries TRBV9 and TRBJ2-3; perhaps TRBD1 as D (6 bases). The CDR3 consists of 16 residues. The V end was cut by 0 bases, the J end by 4 bases, with 15 bases between. Germline loops: CDR1 SGDLS, CDR2 YYNGEE. The CDR3 coding sequence is TGTGCCAGCAGCGTAGTAGCCAGGACAGACGCAGATACGCAGTATTTT. This encodes CASSVVARTDADTQYF.

This clonotype was observed a few times. The chain employs TRBV20-1 and TRBJ1-1; 10 nucleotides align to TRBD1. The CDR3 totals 18 residues. The J segment lost 0 bases and the V segment lost 3 bases, leaving 13 bases of the junction unmatched. From germline, CDR1 is DFQATT and CDR2 SNEGSKA (reference sequence). In DNA form, the CDR3 reads TGCAGTGCTAGCCGGGACAGGGGATGGGTAGCAGTGAACACTGAAGCTTTCTTT. Its translation: CSASRDRGWVAVNTEAFF.

This clonotype was counted between two and nine times. The chain combines TRBV5-1 with TRBJ2-3; TRBD1 agrees at 8 bases. CDR3 length: 14 amino acids. Germline-derived CDR1 and CDR2 are SGHRS and YFSETQ. Trimming cost V 2 bases and J 8 bases; bases outside gene matches: 7. CDR3 sequence reads: CASSLEAGGPTQYF. CDR3 DNA sequence: TGCGCCAGCAGCTTAGAAGCAGGGGGCCCTACGCAGTATTTT.

As for this clonotype: With a much larger clone just one base away, this may be a read error. The chain is built from TRBV27 and TRBJ2-7; 11 bases map to TRBD2. CDR1 and CDR2 (germline): MNHEY, SMNVEV (reference sequence). The CDR3 loop spans 15 amino acids. V shed 2 bases, J shed 0 bases, and the junction held 0 bases outside the gene matches. This CDR3 is CASSLTSGGSYEQYF. The CDR3 bases are TGTGCCAGCAGTTTAACTAGCGGGGGCTCCTACGAGCAGTACTTC.

The V call is TRBV10-3, the J call TRBJ1-1, with D uncertain. Germline-derived CDR1 and CDR2 are ENHRY and SYGVKD. The V gene lost 6 bases and the J gene lost 0 bases, with 8 bases spanning the gap. The length of the CDR3 is 13 residues. CDR3 in amino acids: CAISPSMNTEAFF. The CDR3 DNA sequence: TGTGCCATCAGCCCTAGTATGAACACTGAAGCTTTCTTT.

This clonotype has at least ten counts. The chain employs TRBV18 and TRBJ2-5, with TRBD1 identical over 9 bases. The CDR3 is 15 residues long. Germline V gene data show CDR1 as KGHSH and CDR2 as LQKENI. With V trimmed by 3 bases and J by 4 bases, 6 bases remained unmatched. The CDR3 DNA is TGTGCCAGCTCACCTCGAACAGGGGGCGGAGAGACCCAGTACTTC. It yields the protein CASSPRTGGGETQYF. The variable domain in full, with the rest retrieved from reference TRBV18 and TRBJ2-5, is NAGVMQNPRHLVRRRGQEARLRCSPMKGHSHVYWYRQLPEEGLKFMVYLQKENIIDESGMPKERFSAEFPKEGPSILRIQQVVRGDSAAYFCASSPRTGGGETQYFGPGTRLLVL.

Many counts were recorded for this clonotype. The genes are TRBV12-3 or TRBV12-4 and TRBJ2-1; TRBD1 aligns across 11 bases. J was trimmed by 7 bases and V by 5 bases; bases with no gene match: 7. The CDR3 consists of 15 residues. Written as DNA, the CDR3 is TGTGCCAGCAGTCGGACAGGGGGCCGAAAGAATGAGCAGTTCTTC. Translation: CASSRTGGRKNEQFF.

V usage is TRBV10-2 and J usage is TRBJ2-1; 9 bases are shared with TRBD2. CDR1 and CDR2 (germline): WSHSY, SAAADI. Trimming at V came to 0 bases and at J to 6 bases, leaving 6 bases not matched to a gene. This CDR3 contains 16 residues. The CDR3, as DNA: TGCGCCAGCAGTGAGTCGACGGCGGGGGGGGGCAATGAGCAGTTCTTC. Encoded protein: CASSESTAGGGNEQFF.

There are a few counts of this clonotype. V and J are TRBV20-1 and TRBJ2-3; a weak D match, TRBD1 (6 bases). CDR1 is DFQATT and CDR2 is SNEGSKA in the germline V gene (reference sequence). V was trimmed by 4 bases and J by 3 bases, leaving 14 bases between them. The CDR3 is 14 amino acids. The CDR3 sequence: CSAIRDTTTDTQYF. DNA for the CDR3: TGCAGTGCTATCCGGGACACGACGACAGATACGCAGTATTTT.

The gene calls are TRBV6-5 and TRBJ1-3; no definite D call. Germline V gene data show CDR1 as MNHEY and CDR2 as SVGAGI. The CDR3 is made up of 17 amino acids. Trimming left V 0 bases short and J 0 bases short, with 12 bases between. The CDR3 is CASSYSGQYSSGNTIYF. The CDR3 DNA is TGTGCCAGCAGTTACTCGGGTCAATATAGCTCTGGAAACACCATATATTTT.